This TCR beta chain emerged from a study of blood T cell repertoires in COVID-19. Profiling relied on immunoSEQ multiplex PCR, and the TCRdb table lists in-frame clones only, not all of them. The table records 150,000 to 200,000 clones, 85% of them present only once. Germline-derived CDR1 and CDR2 are SGHVS and FQNEAQ. The CDR3 runs 15 residues. V lost 5 bases to trimming and J lost 8 bases; unmatched junction nucleotides: 10. The sequence was obtained from a human donor with acute or convalescent COVID-19. The donor label of this sample is uncertain. J is TRBJ2-1 and V is TRBV7-8; 9 nucleotides line up with TRBD1. Source material: peripheral blood. CDR3 protein: CASSRAGTGYYEQFF. The CDR3, as DNA: TGTGCCAGCAGCCGCGCCGGGACAGGGTATTATGAGCAGTTCTTC.